What follows is one TCR beta chain and its context. Per the original data handling: Reference gene primer amplification in the assay estimated nucleated cell counts. Produced via immunoSEQ multiplex PCR; TCRdb's table is partial and in-frame only. From that table come the V and J calls and clone size; the DNA was used to work out D and trimming. The table includes around 190,000 clones, roughly 82% detected once. This entry is derived from a study of blood T cell repertoires in COVID-19. Study summary: PBMCs, B-cell-depleted T cells, or T cells were the source of the cDNA or gDNA that made up the material.

After removal of 5 bases from V and 0 bases from J, the junction contained 5 bases not matched to a gene. CDR3 length: 16 amino acids. Germline CDR1 reads MNHEY; CDR2 reads SVGEGT. Sequencing was carried out using peripheral blood. V usage is TRBV6-2 or TRBV6-3 and J usage is TRBJ2-4, with 9 bases that match TRBD2. This TCR was sampled from a human donor in a cohort sampled during active COVID-19. CDR3 residues: CASSASGALAKNIQYF. The CDR3 DNA sequence: TGTGCCAGCAGTGCTAGCGGGGCCTTAGCCAAAAACATTCAGTACTTC.